This T cell receptor (beta chain) stems from a study of regulatory T cells in long-lasting Graves disease. V lost 6 bases and J lost 3; bases outside the gene matches: 8. The CDR3 runs to 15 residues. Germline values: CDR1 MNHEY, CDR2 SVGEGT. CDR3-region Arm-PCR and iRepertoire HTBI primers produced the TCR beta libraries. One entry per CDR3 protein results from TCRdb running MiXCR on the multiplex PCR reads. The data contain nearly 350,000 distinct CDR3 sequences, roughly a fifth of them singletons. This clonotype was recorded at least ten times. The time point: persistent/refractory GD, antithyroid drugs over 5 years with positive TRAb. RNA extracted from PBMCs served as the sequencing template. Graves' disease diagnosis used American Thyroid Association guidelines.

This chain joins TRBV6-2 or TRBV6-3 and TRBJ1-1, with 9 bases fitting TRBD1. The sequenced sample was peripheral blood mononuclear cells (PBMCs), obtained when the disease was refractory, from a patient treated with antithyroid drugs. The clonotype comes from a female donor with Graves disease. CDR3: CASSDRGGPDTEAFF. The CDR3, as DNA: TGTGCCAGCAGCGACAGGGGGGGCCCTGACACTGAAGCTTTCTTT.